This T cell receptor beta chain was found in a study of blood T cells in healthy people across ages. The CDR3 length is 15 residues. V shed 5 bases, J shed 4 bases, and the junction held 8 bases outside the gene matches. This clonotype was seen repeatedly, ten times or more. A second PCR, run for roughly 7 to 12 cycles, used a sample-barcoded 5' primer plus a J-beta primer mix. MiXCR, applied by TCRdb to the 5' RACE reads, yields one record per CDR3 protein. Among about 1,500,000 distinct CDR3 sequences, 25% to 30% were seen once, and the ten largest hold 6.5% to 8.5%. Source material: blood. The chain links TRBV12-3 or TRBV12-4 to TRBJ1-2, with 9 bases matching TRBD1. This receptor was identified in a woman aged 25 to 39 in good health. The CDR3 spells CASSHGTGKGYGYTF. As DNA, the CDR3 is TGTGCCAGCAGTCACGGGACAGGGAAGGGCTATGGCTACACCTTC.